This TCR beta chain was recovered during a study of blood T cell repertoires in COVID-19. Study background: Some COVID-19 samples were acute and others convalescent; all came from the United States, Italy and Spain.

Assay: immunoSEQ multiplex PCR; the TCRdb copy retains only in-frame clones and omits some. The sample has around 40,000 clones; 75% to 90% are singletons. V was cut by 1 base and J by 3 bases, with 13 bases left in between. This CDR3 spans 15 amino acids. Germline V gives CDR1 SEHNR, CDR2 FQNEAQ (reference sequence). The clonotype originates from a man aged 25-45 years with active or convalescent COVID-19. This chain uses TRBV7-9 with TRBJ2-7, with D perhaps matching TRBD2 (5 bases). Sequencing used peripheral blood. The DNA of the CDR3 is TGTGCCAGCAGCTTAGAGAGACCGGGGTTCTACGAGCAGTACTTC. It specifies CASSLERPGFYEQYF.